The clone carrying this T cell receptor (beta chain) showed up many times. TCRdb reprocessed the 5' RACE reads via MiXCR and lists one record per CDR3 protein. The table records roughly 400,000 distinct CDR3 sequences, roughly 15% of them present only once. The sample belongs to a study of T-cell memory formation after mild COVID-19. Material for sequencing was PBMCs or a T cell subset sorted from them (not recorded which). The sequence was obtained from a man aged 18 to 29 who had mild COVID-19 (a few samples of this study predate the infection). Cell type and time point are not known.

The CDR3 sequence is CASSLLAGDTQYF. CDR3 DNA sequence: TGTGCCAGCAGTTTACTGGCAGGAGATACGCAGTATTTT. The rearrangement uses TRBV12-3 or TRBV12-4 and TRBJ2-3, with D unclear. This CDR3 comprises 13 residues. V shed 2 bases and J shed 5 bases, with 8 bases lying between them.